This TCR beta chain was recorded in a study of cytomegalovirus exposure and HLA in healthy donors. Study results and limitations: A later analysis linked a missense DCLRE1C variant to TCR beta V- and J-gene trimming. The study recorded about 160 TCR beta chains that were cytomegalovirus-associated. In an earlier analysis, most TCR beta V segments were productive about 87% or about 30% of the time. Relative to equally common others, HLA-associated TCR beta chains showed greater clonal expansion in a later analysis.

Regarding this clone: What it binds is unknown.

A multiplex PCR was run with 60 Vbeta primers and 13 Jbeta primers. The assay was immunoSEQ multiplex PCR, and TCRdb's table has in-frame clones only and misses some. The table has about 170,000 clones, around 86% seen once; the top ten hold about 2.3%. Germline V lookup: CDR1 SEHNR, CDR2 FQNEAQ (reference sequence). The CDR3 runs 15 residues. Deletions cut 4 bases from V and 0 bases from J, with 11 bases between. The receptor was derived from a male donor in good health and CMV-seronegative. Sequencing input: PBMCs. This chain connects TRBV7-9 to TRBJ2-3; D is possibly TRBD1 (6 bases). The DNA of the CDR3 is TGTGCCAGCAGCTGGGGGCACTCCAGCACAGATACGCAGTATTTT. Translated: CASSWGHSSTDTQYF.